This TCR beta chain emerged from a study of beta chain features in type 1 diabetes. This clone occurred a few times. Its antigen is not identified. The J segment lost 0 bases and the V segment lost 4 bases, leaving 8 bases of the junction unmatched. The CDR3 length is 17 residues. Germline V gene data show CDR1 as KGHSH and CDR2 as LQKENI. Study-level points and caveats: Moderate yet significant TCRB CDR3 shortening was seen in Type 1 diabetes patients in all four CD4+ subsets.

Expressed TCRB transcripts got sequenced, as all isolated RNA was reverse transcribed. Assay: immunoSEQ multiplex PCR; the TCRdb copy retains only in-frame clones and omits some. The sample consists of about 190,000 clones, almost 8% of them appearing once. Sorting gave populations that all exceeded 95% purity. Sequenced: central memory CD4+ T cells from blood. This rearrangement joins TRBV18 to TRBJ2-2; TRBD1 matches 7 bases. The TCR was taken from a man aged 18 to 30 with type 1 diabetes. CDR3 region: CASSHPPGTANTGELFF. CDR3 DNA: TGTGCCAGCTCACACCCCCCCGGGACAGCGAACACCGGGGAGCTGTTTTTT.